Listed here are 2 T cell receptor beta chains from one sample, sequenced in a study of T cell responses to AZD1222 COVID-19 vaccine. TCRdb's copy holds only in-frame clones and misses some; the assay was immunoSEQ multiplex PCR. The sample consists of some 100,000 clones, roughly 92% of them appearing once. This specimen was peripheral blood, taken 28 days after the second AZD1222 dose. Source of these receptors: an adult who received the AZD1222 COVID-19 vaccine.

The rearrangement links TRBV18 to TRBJ2-7; D assignment may be TRBD1 or TRBD2 (6 bases each). Trimming removed 1 base at V and 5 bases at J, with 9 bases between. The CDR3 runs 13 residues. Per the germline V gene, CDR1 is KGHSH and CDR2 is LQKENI. In DNA form, the CDR3 reads TGTGCCAGCTCACCACACAGGGAGGACGAGCAGTACTTC. Its protein product is CASSPHREDEQYF. Drawing the rest from reference TRBV18 and TRBJ2-7, the complete variable domain is NAGVMQNPRHLVRRRGQEARLRCSPMKGHSHVYWYRQLPEEGLKFMVYLQKENIIDESGMPKERFSAEFPKEGPSILRIQQVVRGDSAAYFCASSPHREDEQYFGPGTRLTVT.

The chain employs TRBV24-1 and TRBJ2-5, with D hard to call. There are 14 residues in the CDR3. CDR1 KGHDR and CDR2 SFDVKD come from the germline V gene. With 6 bases removed from V and 2 bases from J, the gap between germline ends came to 12 bases. CDR3 DNA: TGTGCCACCAGTATCGCAGAAATTCAAGAGACCCAGTACTTC. Translation gives CATSIAEIQETQYF.